These T cell receptor beta chains were read from a single sample in a study of cytomegalovirus exposure and HLA in healthy donors. Clones were read by immunoSEQ multiplex PCR, and TCRdb kept only the in-frame ones, dropping some. This table holds about 120,000 clones, more than 70% found once. The material sequenced was PBMCs. The source of these receptors is a woman aged 50 to 60 in good health and CMV-seropositive. The conserved cysteine and the conserved F or W are not part of the CDR3 here.

j_call v_call cdr3_aa
TRBJ1-1 TRBV7-2 ASSLEGPKVAEAF
TRBJ2-3 TRBV4-3 ASSQEASGGAGDTQY
TRBJ1-2 TRBV7-2 ASSPQGTNYGYT
TRBJ2-2 TRBV6-4 ASARTVGTGELF
TRBJ2-7 TRBV5-1 ASSRAGGSYEQY
TRBJ2-3 TRBV20-1 SASRGTQY
TRBJ1-5 TRBV7-2 ASSLEGWQPQH
TRBJ1-2 TRBV7-2 ASSLNPAGYGYT
TRBJ1-6 TRBV30 AWTVGQGYSPLH
TRBJ2-3 TRBV6-6 ATWDKHASTDTQY
TRBJ1-2 TRBV7-2 ASSLPTVYGYT
TRBJ2-1 TRBV7-9 ASSLAGAHSYNEQF
TRBJ1-5 TRBV6-1 ASSEAVGQGIWSTQH
TRBJ2-1 TRBV5-1 ASSSGGAVNEQF
TRBJ1-1 TRBV18 ASSQLQGVPEAF
TRBJ1-1 TRBV4-3 ASSNPRMTHRNTEAF